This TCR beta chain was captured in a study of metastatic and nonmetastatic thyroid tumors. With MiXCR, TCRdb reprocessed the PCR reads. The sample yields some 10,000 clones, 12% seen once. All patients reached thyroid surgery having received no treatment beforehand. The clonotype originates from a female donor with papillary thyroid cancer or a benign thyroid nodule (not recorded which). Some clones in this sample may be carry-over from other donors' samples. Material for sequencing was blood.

Written as DNA, the CDR3 is TGTGCCAGCAGCACCCGGACTAGCGGGAATCCCTACAATGAGCAGTTCTTC. Translation: CASSTRTSGNPYNEQFF. The chain uses TRBV11-2 and TRBJ2-1, with 12 nucleotides matching TRBD2. CDR1 is SGHAT and CDR2 is FQNNGV in the germline V gene. This CDR3 spans 17 amino acids. V lost 5 bases, J lost 2 bases, and 7 bases stayed unmatched.